A single sample is the source of the 15 T cell receptor beta chains below, sequenced in a study of CD8+CD57+ T cells in acquired aplastic anemia. Patients who underwent sequencing had shown CD8+CD57+ cell expansion by flow cytometry. Genomic DNA, the template, was used for profiling of the TCR beta VDJ and CDR3. TCRdb analysed the reads with MiXCR anew, one entry per CDR3 protein. Of 120,000 or so distinct CDR3 sequences in the sample, almost 40% were seen once. Material for sequencing was sorted CD4+, CD8+, or CD8+CD57+ T cells (not recorded which) from PBMCs. These receptors were taken from a human donor with aplastic anemia.

The CDR3 coding sequence is TGTGCCAGCAGCCCTGGAGGGGGGCGGGATACGCAGTATTTT. Its translation: CASSPGGGRDTQYF. The chain is built from TRBV7-2 and TRBJ2-3; the D gene could be TRBD1 or TRBD2 (6 bases each). V lost 5 bases, J lost 6 bases, and 15 bases lay in between. The CDR3 sequence is 14 residues long. Germline loops: CDR1 SGHTA, CDR2 FQGNSA.

V gene TRBV19 combines with J gene TRBJ2-3; D is ambiguous. Germline CDR1 and CDR2: LNHDA and SQIVND (reference sequence). The V end was cut by 6 bases, the J end by 4 bases, with 17 bases between. The CDR3 is made up of 15 amino acids. The DNA for the CDR3 is TGTGCCAGTAGGGACCGGGTCAGATCCGCAGATACGCAGTATTTT. It is translated as CASRDRVRSADTQYF.

The table lists this clonotype with many counts. The rearrangement uses TRBV3-1 and TRBJ2-3; no reliable D call. This CDR3 region has 12 residues. CDR1 and CDR2 from the germline V gene are LGHDT and YNNKEL (reference sequence). The V and J ends lost 5 bases and 2 bases respectively, with 5 bases between them. CDR3 DNA: TGTGCCAGCAGCAGGGCCACAGATACGCAGTATTTT. This encodes CASSRATDTQYF.

The chain uses TRBV25-1 and TRBJ2-7, with TRBD2 matching 8 bases. Per the germline V gene, CDR1 is MGHDK and CDR2 is SYGVNS. The V segment lost 9 bases and the J segment 2 bases; nucleotides outside the gene matches: 18. The CDR3 loop spans 17 amino acids. Written as DNA, the CDR3 is TGTGCCAGTTCACGGATAGCGGGGACCTCCAGGGCCTACGAGCAGTACGTC. Translation: CASSRIAGTSRAYEQYV.

This clonotype was counted many times. Germline is not matched at one junction end, which may reflect a read error. CDR3 protein: CAISESRAHYKQYF. CDR3 sequence (DNA): TGTGCCATCAGTGAGTCTAGGGCACACTACAAGCAGTACTTC. The chain couples TRBV10-3 to TRBJ2-7; D is unresolved. CDR3 length: 14 amino acids. Germline lookup yields CDR1 ENHRY and CDR2 SYGVKD.

This clonotype was seen ten or more times. The chain employs TRBV7-6 and TRBJ2-7; the D is unclear. Germline CDR1 reads SGHVS; CDR2 reads FNYEAQ. This CDR3 has 13 residues. Trimming shortened V by 5 bases and J by 5 bases, and 13 bases separated the two germline ends. Written as DNA, the CDR3 is TGTGCCAGCAGCCCCCGACCTAGGGACGAGCAGTACTTC. Translated: CASSPRPRDEQYF.

This chain joins TRBV5-5 and TRBJ2-5; 7 bases fit TRBD1. CDR3 length equals 15 residues. With V trimmed by 3 bases and J by 7 bases, 12 bases remained unmatched. Germline V gives CDR1 SGHKS, CDR2 YYEKEE (reference sequence). DNA of the CDR3: TGTGCCAGCAGCTGGCCTTGGGACAGCCAGGGGACCCAGTACTTC. Amino acid sequence: CASSWPWDSQGTQYF.

Concerning this clonotype itself: A read error is possible here, since a much larger clone lies one base away. J is TRBJ2-3 and V is TRBV10-3; 8 bases line up with TRBD2. CDR3 length: 15 amino acids. Germline V gene data show CDR1 as ENHRY and CDR2 as SYGVKD. CDR3 sequence (DNA): TGTGCCAGCAGTTACGGGGGGGTCGGCACAGATACGCAGTATTTT. It encodes CASSYGGVGTDTQYF.

The chain carries TRBV10-3 and TRBJ1-2; TRBD1 agrees at 7 bases. V lost 4 bases to trimming and J lost 3 bases; unmatched junction nucleotides: 5. The CDR3 contains 14 residues. CDR1 ENHRY and CDR2 SYGVKD come from the germline V gene. The CDR3, as DNA: TGTGCCATCAGTGGGGGTGGGACAGACTATGGCTACACCTTC. Translation: CAISGGGTDYGYTF.

The rearrangement links TRBV15 to TRBJ1-4; D is unclear. Germline values: CDR1 LNHNV, CDR2 YYDKDF (reference sequence). The CDR3 is 15 amino acids. Trimming pared 0 bases from V and 7 bases from J, leaving 12 bases between. CDR3 sequence reads: CATSRDLGPGEKLFF. The CDR3 DNA sequence: TGTGCCACCAGCAGAGATCTTGGGCCGGGTGAAAAACTGTTTTTT. Full variable domain (outside the CDR3, taken from reference TRBV15 and TRBJ1-4): DAMVIQNPRYQVTQFGKPVTLSCSQTLNHNVMYWYQQKSSQAPKLLFHYYDKDFNNEADTPDNFQSRRPNTSFCFLDIRSPGLGDTAMYLCATSRDLGPGEKLFFGSGTQLSVL.

In the case of this clonotype: Being one base from a much bigger clone, this may be a read error. The chain uses TRBV6-2 or TRBV6-3 and TRBJ2-7, with D possibly matching TRBD1 (6 bases). The V gene lost 5 bases and the J gene lost 6 bases, with 8 bases spanning the gap. Germline CDR1 MNHEY, CDR2 SVGEGT. The CDR3 runs 11 residues. CDR3 sequence (DNA): TGTGCCAGCAGTCGAGGGGGCGAGCAGTACTTC. This encodes CASSRGGEQYF.

The sample holds many counts of this clonotype. The chain links TRBV20-1 to TRBJ1-1; D not resolved. The CDR3 consists of 16 residues. The germline V and J ends were trimmed by 1 base and 2 bases, with 17 bases remaining between them. The germline V gene encodes CDR1 DFQATT and CDR2 SNEGSKA (reference sequence). CDR3 nucleotides: TGCAGTGCTAGAGGGACTCCGGGCCCTGACAACACTGAAGCTTTCTTT. Encoded protein: CSARGTPGPDNTEAFF.

This clonotype was found a few times. The V and J genes are TRBV6-5 and TRBJ1-5; no clear D gene. The V gene lost 2 bases and the J gene lost 0 bases, with 11 bases spanning the gap. In germline, CDR1 is MNHEY, CDR2 SVGAGI. CDR3 length: 16 amino acids. CDR3 coding DNA: TGTGCCAGCAGTTACAACGGGGTTTCTAGCAATCAGCCCCAGCATTTT. Amino acids: CASSYNGVSSNQPQHF.

V usage is TRBV27 and J usage is TRBJ1-1, with a possible D match to TRBD1 (5 bases). The CDR3 spans 15 residues. V lost 0 bases and J lost 5, with 13 bases in between. Germline V lookup: CDR1 MNHEY, CDR2 SMNVEV (reference sequence). The CDR3: CASSLSGDLGTEAFF. In DNA, the CDR3 is TGTGCCAGCAGTTTATCTGGGGACCTAGGAACTGAAGCTTTCTTT.

The chain uses TRBV19 and TRBJ2-6; D is unresolved. V lost 4 bases to trimming and J lost 0 bases, with 16 bases between them. The germline CDR1 and CDR2 sequences are LNHDA and SQIVND (reference sequence). This CDR3 is built from 18 residues. CDR3 sequence (DNA): TGTGCCAGTAGTACCCTACAGAGTGTCTACTCTGGGGCCAACGTCCTGACTTTC. Protein sequence: CASSTLQSVYSGANVLTF.